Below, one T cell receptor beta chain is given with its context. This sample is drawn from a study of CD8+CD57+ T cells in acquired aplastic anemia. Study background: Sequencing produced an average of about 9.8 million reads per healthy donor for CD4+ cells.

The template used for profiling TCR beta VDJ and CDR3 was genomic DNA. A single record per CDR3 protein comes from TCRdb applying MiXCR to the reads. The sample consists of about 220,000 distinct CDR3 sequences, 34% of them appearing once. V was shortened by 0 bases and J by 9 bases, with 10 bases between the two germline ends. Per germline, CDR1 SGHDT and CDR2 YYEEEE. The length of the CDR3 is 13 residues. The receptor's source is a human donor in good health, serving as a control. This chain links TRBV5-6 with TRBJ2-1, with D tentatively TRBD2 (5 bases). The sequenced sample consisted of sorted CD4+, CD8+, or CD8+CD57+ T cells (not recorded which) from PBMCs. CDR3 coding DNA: TGTGCCAGCAGCTTGGCCTTGGGGAGTGAGCAGTTCTTC. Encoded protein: CASSLALGSEQFF.